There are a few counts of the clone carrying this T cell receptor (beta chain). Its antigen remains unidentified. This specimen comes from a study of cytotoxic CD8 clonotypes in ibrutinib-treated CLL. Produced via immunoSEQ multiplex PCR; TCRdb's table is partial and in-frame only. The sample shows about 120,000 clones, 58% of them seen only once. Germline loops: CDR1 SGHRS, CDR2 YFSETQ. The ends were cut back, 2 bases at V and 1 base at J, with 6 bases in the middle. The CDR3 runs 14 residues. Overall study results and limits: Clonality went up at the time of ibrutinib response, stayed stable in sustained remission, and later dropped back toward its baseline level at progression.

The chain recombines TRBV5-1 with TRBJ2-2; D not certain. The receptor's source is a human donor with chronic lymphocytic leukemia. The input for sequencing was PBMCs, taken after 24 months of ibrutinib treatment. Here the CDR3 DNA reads TGCGCCAGCAGCTTTCTACAGAACACCGGGGAGCTGTTTTTT. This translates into CASSFLQNTGELFF.